Detailed here is one TCR beta chain. Antigen specificity is unknown. Trimming left V 4 bases short and J 0 bases short, with 14 bases between. Germline CDR1 and CDR2: SGHRS and YFSETQ. The CDR3 is 17 residues long. The sample originates from a study of identical twins. Study-level points and caveats: With monozygotic twins, out-of-frame TCR alpha sharing exceeded what models estimated.

Via MiXCR, TCRdb re-called the 5' RACE reads, giving one row per CDR3 protein. This repertoire shows hundreds of thousands of distinct CDR3 sequences, over 8.5% found once; its top ten account for approximately 0.96%. This sample was also put to use in a study of yellow fever vaccine responses in identical twins. That work contributes: In identical twins, vaccine T cell responses appeared partly shared and partly individual.

This chain connects TRBV5-1 to TRBJ2-6, with D maybe TRBD2 (6 bases). This TCR was recovered from a woman aged 18-29 years in good health. The sample was PBMCs. This CDR3 is CASSPLAGSSGANVLTF. CDR3 nucleotides: TGCGCCAGCAGCCCGCTCGCGGGGAGCTCTGGGGCCAACGTCCTGACTTTC.